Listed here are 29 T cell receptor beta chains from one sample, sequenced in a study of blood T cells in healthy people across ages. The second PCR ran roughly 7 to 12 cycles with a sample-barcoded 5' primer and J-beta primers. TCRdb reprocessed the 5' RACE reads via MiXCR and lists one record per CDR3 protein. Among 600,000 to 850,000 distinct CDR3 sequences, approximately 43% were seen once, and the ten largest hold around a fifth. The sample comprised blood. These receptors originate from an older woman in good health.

DNA of the CDR3: TGTGCCAGCAGCTTCCTTACTCAGGGTGTTTATAATTCACCCCTCCACTTT. Translation: CASSFLTQGVYNSPLHF. J is TRBJ1-6 and V is TRBV7-2, with a weak D call TRBD1 (5 bases). V was cut by 3 bases and J by 4 bases, with 16 bases left in between. The germline V gene encodes CDR1 SGHTA and CDR2 FQGNSA. The CDR3 is 17 amino acids.

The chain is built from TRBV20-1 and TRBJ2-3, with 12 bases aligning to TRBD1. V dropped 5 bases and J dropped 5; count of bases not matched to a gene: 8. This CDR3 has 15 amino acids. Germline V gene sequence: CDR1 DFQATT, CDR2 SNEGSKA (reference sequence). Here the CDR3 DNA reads TGCAGTGCTTGCACCGGGACAGGGGGCTTAGATACGCAGTATTTT. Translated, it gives CSACTGTGGLDTQYF.

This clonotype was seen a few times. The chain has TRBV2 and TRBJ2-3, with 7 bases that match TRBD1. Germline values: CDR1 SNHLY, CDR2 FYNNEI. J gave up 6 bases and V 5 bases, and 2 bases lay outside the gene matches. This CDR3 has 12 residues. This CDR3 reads CASSTGQDTQYF. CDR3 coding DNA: TGTGCCAGCAGTACGGGACAGGATACGCAGTATTTT.

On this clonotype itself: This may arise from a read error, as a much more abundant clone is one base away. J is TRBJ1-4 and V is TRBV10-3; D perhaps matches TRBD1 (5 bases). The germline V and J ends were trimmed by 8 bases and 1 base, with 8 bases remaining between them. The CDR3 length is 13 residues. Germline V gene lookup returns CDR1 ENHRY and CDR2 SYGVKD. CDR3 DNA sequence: TGTGCCATCGACCAGGGAACTAATGAAAAACTGTTTTTT. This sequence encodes CAIDQGTNEKLFF.

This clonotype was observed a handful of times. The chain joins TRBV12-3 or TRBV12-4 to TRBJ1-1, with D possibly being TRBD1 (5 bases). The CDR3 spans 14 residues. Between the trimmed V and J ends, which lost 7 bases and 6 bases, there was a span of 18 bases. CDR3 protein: CASIIIGASAEAFF. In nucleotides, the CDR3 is TGTGCCAGCATCATTATAGGGGCGTCGGCTGAAGCTTTCTTT.

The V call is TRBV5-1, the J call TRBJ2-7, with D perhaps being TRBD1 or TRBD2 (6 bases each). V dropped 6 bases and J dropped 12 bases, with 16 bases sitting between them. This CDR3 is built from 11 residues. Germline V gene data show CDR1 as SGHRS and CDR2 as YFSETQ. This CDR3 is CASNAGEVWYF. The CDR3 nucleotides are TGCGCCAGCAACGCAGGGGAGGTTTGGTACTTC.

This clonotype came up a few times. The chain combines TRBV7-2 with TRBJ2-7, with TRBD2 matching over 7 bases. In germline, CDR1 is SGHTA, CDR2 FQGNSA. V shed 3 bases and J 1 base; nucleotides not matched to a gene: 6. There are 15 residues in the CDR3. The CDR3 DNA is TGTGCCAGCAGCTTGAGTAGCGGGTGGTCCTACGAGCAGTACTTC. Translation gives CASSLSSGWSYEQYF.

CDR3 nucleotides: TGTGCCAGCACCCCGGGGCAGGGGGGTTACGAGCAGTACTTC. Translating it yields CASTPGQGGYEQYF. The rearrangement uses TRBV6-5 and TRBJ2-7; possibly TRBD1 for D (7 bases). CDR1 is MNHEY and CDR2 is SVGAGI in the germline V gene. Trimming pared 7 bases from V and 4 bases from J, leaving 17 bases between. The CDR3 length is 14 residues.

The CDR3: CASSSPRTSGRWGDEQFF. CDR3 DNA sequence: TGTGCCAGCAGTTCACCCCGGACTAGCGGTCGCTGGGGGGATGAGCAGTTCTTC. The genes are TRBV27 and TRBJ2-1; 10 nucleotides agree with TRBD2. The germline V gene has CDR1 MNHEY and CDR2 SMNVEV (reference sequence). The CDR3 totals 18 residues. After removal of 4 bases from V and 8 bases from J, the junction contained 17 bases not matched to a gene.

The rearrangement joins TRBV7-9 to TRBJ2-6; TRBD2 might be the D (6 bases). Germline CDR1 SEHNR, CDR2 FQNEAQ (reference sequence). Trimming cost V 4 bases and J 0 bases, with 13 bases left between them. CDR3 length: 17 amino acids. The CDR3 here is CASSSRGLDSGANVLTF. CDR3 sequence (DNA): TGTGCCAGCAGCTCGAGGGGACTCGACTCTGGGGCCAACGTCCTGACTTTC.

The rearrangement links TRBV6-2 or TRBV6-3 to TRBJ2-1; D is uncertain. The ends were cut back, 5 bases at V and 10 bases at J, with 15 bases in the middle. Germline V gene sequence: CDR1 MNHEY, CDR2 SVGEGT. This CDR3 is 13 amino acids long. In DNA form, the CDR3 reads TGTGCCAGCAGTGACGAGTGGATGGACGAGCAGTTCTTC. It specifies CASSDEWMDEQFF.

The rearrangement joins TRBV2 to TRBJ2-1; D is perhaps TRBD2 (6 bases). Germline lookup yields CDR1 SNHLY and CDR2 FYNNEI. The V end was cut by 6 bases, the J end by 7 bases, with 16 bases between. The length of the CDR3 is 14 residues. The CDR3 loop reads CASSAGLTANEQFF. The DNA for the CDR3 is TGTGCCAGCAGCGCCGGACTAACGGCTAATGAGCAGTTCTTC. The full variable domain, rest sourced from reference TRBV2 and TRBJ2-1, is EPEVTQTPSHQVTQMGQEVILRCVPISNHLYFYWYRQILGQKVEFLVSFYNNEISEKSEIFDDQFSVERPDGSNFTLKIRSTKLEDSAMYFCASSAGLTANEQFFGPGTRLTVL.

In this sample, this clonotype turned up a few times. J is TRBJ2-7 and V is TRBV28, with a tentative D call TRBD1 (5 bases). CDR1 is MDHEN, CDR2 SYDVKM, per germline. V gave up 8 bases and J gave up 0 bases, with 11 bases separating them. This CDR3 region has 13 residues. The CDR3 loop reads CASGAASSYEQYF. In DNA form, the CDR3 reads TGTGCCAGCGGGGCGGCCTCCTCCTACGAGCAGTACTTC.

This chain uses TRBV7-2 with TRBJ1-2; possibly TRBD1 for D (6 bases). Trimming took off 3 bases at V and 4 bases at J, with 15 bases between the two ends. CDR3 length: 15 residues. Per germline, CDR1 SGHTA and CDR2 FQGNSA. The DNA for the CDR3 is TGTGCCAGCAGCTTCGACAGGACCGGGGGCTATGGCTACACCTTC. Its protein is CASSFDRTGGYGYTF.

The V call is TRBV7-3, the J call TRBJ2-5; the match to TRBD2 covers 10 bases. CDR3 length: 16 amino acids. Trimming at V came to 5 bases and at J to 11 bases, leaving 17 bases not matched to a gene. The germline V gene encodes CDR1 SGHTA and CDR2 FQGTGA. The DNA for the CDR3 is TGTGCCAGCAGCCCCCCTGGAGCGGGGGGGAGCAATGAGCAGTACTTC. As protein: CASSPPGAGGSNEQYF. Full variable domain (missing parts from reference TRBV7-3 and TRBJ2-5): GAGVSQTPSNKVTEKGKYVELRCDPISGHTALYWYRQSLGQGPEFLIYFQGTGAADDSGLPNDRFFAVRPEGSVSTLKIQRTERGDSAVYLCASSPPGAGGSNEQYFGPGTRLLVL.

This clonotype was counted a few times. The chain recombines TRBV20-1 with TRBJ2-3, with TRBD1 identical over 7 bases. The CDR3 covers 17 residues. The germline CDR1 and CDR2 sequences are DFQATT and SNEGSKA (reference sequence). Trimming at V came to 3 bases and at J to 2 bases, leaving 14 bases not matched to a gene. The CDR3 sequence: CSARTPPGQHFTDTQYF. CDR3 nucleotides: TGCAGTGCTAGGACCCCGCCGGGACAGCACTTCACAGATACGCAGTATTTT.

CDR3 sequence: CASSSYYAQYF. DNA of the CDR3: TGTGCCAGCAGCAGTTACTACGCCCAGTACTTC. The chain uses TRBV21-1 and TRBJ2-5. TRBV21-1 is described as a pseudogene. CDR3 size: 11 residues.

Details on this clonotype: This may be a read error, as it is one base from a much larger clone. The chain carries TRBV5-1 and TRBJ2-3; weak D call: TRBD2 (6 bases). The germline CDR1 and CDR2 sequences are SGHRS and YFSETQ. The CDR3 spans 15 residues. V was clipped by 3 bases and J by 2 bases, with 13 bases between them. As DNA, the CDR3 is TGCGCCAGCAGCTGGCGGGGACTCTTCACAGATACGCAGTATTTT. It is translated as CASSWRGLFTDTQYF.

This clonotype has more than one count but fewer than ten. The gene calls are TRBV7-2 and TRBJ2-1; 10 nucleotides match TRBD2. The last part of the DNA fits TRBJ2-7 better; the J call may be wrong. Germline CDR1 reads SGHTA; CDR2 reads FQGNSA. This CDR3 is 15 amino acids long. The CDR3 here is CASGVRTSGYNEQYF. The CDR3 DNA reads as TGTGCCAGCGGAGTGAGGACTAGCGGATACAATGAGCAGTACTTC.

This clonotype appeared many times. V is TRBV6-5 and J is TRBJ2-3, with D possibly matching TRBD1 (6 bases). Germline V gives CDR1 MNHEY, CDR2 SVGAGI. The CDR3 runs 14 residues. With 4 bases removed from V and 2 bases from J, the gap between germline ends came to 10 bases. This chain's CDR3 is CASSSPGATDTQYF. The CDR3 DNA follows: TGTGCCAGCAGTTCTCCAGGGGCCACAGATACGCAGTATTTT.

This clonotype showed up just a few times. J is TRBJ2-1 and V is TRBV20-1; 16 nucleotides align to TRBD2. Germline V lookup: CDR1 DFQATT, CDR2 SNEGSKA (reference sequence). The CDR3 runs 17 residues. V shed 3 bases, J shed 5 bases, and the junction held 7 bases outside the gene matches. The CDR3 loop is CSASPGLAGGPHNEQFF. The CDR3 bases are TGCAGTGCTAGTCCGGGACTAGCGGGAGGGCCCCACAATGAGCAGTTCTTC.

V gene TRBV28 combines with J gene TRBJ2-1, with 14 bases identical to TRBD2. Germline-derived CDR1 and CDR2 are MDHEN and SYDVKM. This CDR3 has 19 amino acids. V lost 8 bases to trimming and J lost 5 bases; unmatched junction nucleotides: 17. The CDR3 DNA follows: TGTGCCAGCCCCCCCGGGCCGGGACTAGCGGGGGTGCCCAACAATGAGCAGTTCTTC. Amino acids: CASPPGPGLAGVPNNEQFF.

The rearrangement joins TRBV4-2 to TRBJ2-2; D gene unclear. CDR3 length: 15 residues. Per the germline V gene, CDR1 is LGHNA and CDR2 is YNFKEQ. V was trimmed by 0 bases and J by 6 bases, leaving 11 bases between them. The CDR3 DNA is TGTGCCAGCAGCCAAGATTCAGTAAGCCCCGGGGAGCTGTTTTTT. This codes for CASSQDSVSPGELFF.

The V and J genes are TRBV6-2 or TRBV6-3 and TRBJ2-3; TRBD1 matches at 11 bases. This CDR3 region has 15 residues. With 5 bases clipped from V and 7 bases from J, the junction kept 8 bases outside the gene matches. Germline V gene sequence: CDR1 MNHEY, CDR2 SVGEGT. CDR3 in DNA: TGTGCCAGCAGTCCCCGGGACAGGGGGACATATACGCAGTATTTT. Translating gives CASSPRDRGTYTQYF.

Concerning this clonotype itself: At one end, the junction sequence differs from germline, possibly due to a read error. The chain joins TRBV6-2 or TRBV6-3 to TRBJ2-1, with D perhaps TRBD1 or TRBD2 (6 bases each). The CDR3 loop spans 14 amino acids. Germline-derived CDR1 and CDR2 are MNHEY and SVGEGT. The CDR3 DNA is TGTGCCGGCAGATTTACAGGGACTTGGGGTGAGCAGTTCTTC. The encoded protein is CAGRFTGTWGEQFF.

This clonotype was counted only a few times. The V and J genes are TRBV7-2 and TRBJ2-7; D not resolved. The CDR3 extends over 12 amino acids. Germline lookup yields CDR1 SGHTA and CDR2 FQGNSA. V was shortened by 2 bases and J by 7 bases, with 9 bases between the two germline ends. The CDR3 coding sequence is TGTGCCAGCAGCTTATCCTGGGGTGAGCAGTACTTC. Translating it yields CASSLSWGEQYF.

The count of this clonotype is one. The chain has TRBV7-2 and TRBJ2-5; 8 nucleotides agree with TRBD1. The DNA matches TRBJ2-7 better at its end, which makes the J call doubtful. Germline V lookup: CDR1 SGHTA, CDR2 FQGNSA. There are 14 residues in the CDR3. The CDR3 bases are TGTGCCAGCAGTACACAGGGGGGAGCCTACGAGCAGTACTTC. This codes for CASSTQGGAYEQYF.

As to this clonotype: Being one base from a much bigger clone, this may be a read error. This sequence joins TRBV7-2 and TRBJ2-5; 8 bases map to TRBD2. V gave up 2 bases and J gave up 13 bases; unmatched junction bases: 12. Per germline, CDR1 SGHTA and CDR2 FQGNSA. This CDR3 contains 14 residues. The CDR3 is CASSLLGRADELYF. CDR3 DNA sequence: TGTGCCAGCAGCTTACTCGGGAGGGCCGACGAGCTGTACTTC.

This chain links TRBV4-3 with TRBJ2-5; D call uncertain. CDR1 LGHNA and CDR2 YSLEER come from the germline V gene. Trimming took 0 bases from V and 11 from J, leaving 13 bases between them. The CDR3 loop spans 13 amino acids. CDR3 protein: CASSQDTRNGQYF. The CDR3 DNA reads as TGCGCCAGCAGCCAAGATACGAGGAATGGTCAGTACTTC.